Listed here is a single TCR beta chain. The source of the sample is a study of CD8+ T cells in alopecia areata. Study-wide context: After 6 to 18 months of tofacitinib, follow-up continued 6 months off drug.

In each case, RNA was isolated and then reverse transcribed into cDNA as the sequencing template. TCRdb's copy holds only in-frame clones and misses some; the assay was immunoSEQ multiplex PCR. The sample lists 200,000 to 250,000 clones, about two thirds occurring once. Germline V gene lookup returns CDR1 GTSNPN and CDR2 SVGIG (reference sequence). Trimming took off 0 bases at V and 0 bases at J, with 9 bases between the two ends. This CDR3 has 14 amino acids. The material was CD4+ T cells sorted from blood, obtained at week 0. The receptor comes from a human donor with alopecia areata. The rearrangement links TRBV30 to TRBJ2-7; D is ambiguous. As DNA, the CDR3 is TGTGCCTGGAGTGTAGTTTCAGCCTCCTACGAGCAGTACTTC. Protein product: CAWSVVSASYEQYF.